This T cell receptor beta chain was recovered during a study of shared clonotypes between healthy human individuals. Some clones are missing from TCRdb's copy, which holds only in-frame ones; the method was immunoSEQ multiplex PCR. The sample contains about 2.4 million clones, 93% of which appear only once. Source material: naive CD4+ T cells from PBMCs. The subset was: CD45RA+ positively selected. The TCR comes from a man between 18 and 29 years old in good health. Some clones in this sample may be carry-over from other donors' samples.

The CDR3 here is CASSEVLTGELFF. For the CDR3, the DNA is TGTGCCAGCAGTGAAGTACTAACCGGGGAGCTGTTTTTT. The chain uses TRBV6-1 and TRBJ2-2; D is undetermined. The CDR3 extends over 13 amino acids. Germline V gene data show CDR1 as MNHNS and CDR2 as SASEGT. V lost 1 base and J 5 bases, leaving 5 bases between the germline ends.